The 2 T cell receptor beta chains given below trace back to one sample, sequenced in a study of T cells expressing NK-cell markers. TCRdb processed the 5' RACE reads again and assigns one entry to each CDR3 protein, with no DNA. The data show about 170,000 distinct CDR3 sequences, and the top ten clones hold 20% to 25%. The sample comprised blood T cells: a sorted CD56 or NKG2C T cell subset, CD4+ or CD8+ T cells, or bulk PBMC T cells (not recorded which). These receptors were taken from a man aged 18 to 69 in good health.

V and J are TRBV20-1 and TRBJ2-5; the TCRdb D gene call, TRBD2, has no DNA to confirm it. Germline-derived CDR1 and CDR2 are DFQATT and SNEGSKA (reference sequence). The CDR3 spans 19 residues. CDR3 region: CSARARLRTSGGAPETQYF.

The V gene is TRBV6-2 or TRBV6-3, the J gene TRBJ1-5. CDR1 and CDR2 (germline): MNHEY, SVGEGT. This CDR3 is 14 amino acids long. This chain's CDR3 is CASKGPGEHQPQHF.